The clone carrying this TCR beta chain was detected many times. The sample is drawn from a study of Graves' ophthalmopathy and Graves' hyperthyroidism. The authors amplified TCR beta CDR3 regions, and they did so from RNA transcripts for repertoire sequencing. HTBI primers served in a first-round RT-PCR, which a second-round multiplex PCR followed. TCRdb used MiXCR to reprocess the multiplex PCR reads, holding one entry per CDR3 protein. Of 300,000 to 400,000 distinct CDR3 sequences listed, roughly a sixth are singletons. No donor had other autoimmune disease, uncontrolled infection, pregnancy or lactation. This CDR3 region has 16 residues. CDR1 is SGHTA, CDR2 FQGTGA, per germline. Trimming stripped 7 bases from V and 6 bases from J, with 22 bases between.

The V call is TRBV7-3, the J call TRBJ2-4; the D call may be TRBD1 or TRBD2 (6 bases each). This clonotype originated in an adult man with Graves' ophthalmopathy. What was sequenced was peripheral blood. This chain's CDR3 is CASTPTPGGERNIQYF. The DNA for the CDR3 is TGTGCCAGCACCCCTACGCCCGGGGGCGAGAGAAACATTCAGTACTTC.